This is a list of T cell receptor beta chains from one sample in a study of early T cells in non-severe SARS-CoV-2 infection. TCRdb called the 5' RACE reads again in MiXCR, with one record for every CDR3 protein. Of 25,000 to 35,000 distinct CDR3 sequences detected, 3.5% to 5.5% appear once; the ten largest clones hold around 6%. The sequenced sample was whole blood, obtained at baseline. The source of these receptors is an adult who was a healthcare worker with PCR-confirmed SARS-CoV-2 infection or an uninfected control (not recorded which). Both conserved end residues are part of each CDR3. Each record gives: clone size, J gene, V gene, D gene, CDR3 protein, CDR3 DNA. The D gene is left open where the match is weak. Not all rows give a size; the values are once, few, many and, for expanded clones, a class.

size: many
J: TRBJ1-1
V: TRBV10-3
D: .
CDR3: CAISESGGQRVNTEAFF
DNA: TGTGCCATCAGTGAGTCGGGGGGGCAGAGGGTGAACACTGAAGCTTTCTTT

size: .
J: TRBJ2-3
V: TRBV7-2
D: .
CDR3: CASSSVERSPSTDTQYF
DNA: TGTGCCAGCAGCTCAGTTGAGAGGTCCCCTAGCACAGATACGCAGTATTTT

size: many
J: TRBJ2-7
V: TRBV4-3
D: .
CDR3: CASSQGTDDPYEQYF
DNA: TGCGCCAGCAGCCAGGGGACCGACGATCCCTACGAGCAGTACTTC

size: few
J: TRBJ2-7
V: TRBV28
D: .
CDR3: CASSLVGIFGEQYF
DNA: TGTGCCAGCAGTTTGGTAGGAATCTTCGGCGAGCAGTACTTC

size: many
J: TRBJ2-1
V: TRBV12-3/TRBV12-4
D: TRBD2
CDR3: CASRPGGRHNEQFF
DNA: TGTGCCAGCCGTCCGGGAGGGAGGCACAATGAGCAGTTCTTC

size: many
J: TRBJ2-1
V: TRBV20-1
D: TRBD1
CDR3: CSAGTDHNEQFF
DNA: TGCAGTGCGGGGACAGACCACAATGAGCAGTTCTTC

size: many
J: TRBJ1-1
V: TRBV20-1
D: .
CDR3: CSARADSKAEAFF
DNA: TGCAGTGCTAGGGCGGACAGCAAGGCTGAAGCTTTCTTT

size: .
J: TRBJ2-1
V: TRBV24-1
D: TRBD2
CDR3: CATSDVAGVAYNEQFF
DNA: TGTGCCACCAGTGATGTAGCGGGGGTAGCCTACAATGAGCAGTTCTTC

size: .
J: TRBJ1-3
V: TRBV29-1
D: .
CDR3: CSVGSSGNTIYF
DNA: TGCAGCGTTGGTAGCTCTGGAAACACCATATATTTT

size: many
J: TRBJ2-7
V: TRBV12-3/TRBV12-4
D: TRBD1
CDR3: CASSLVPGGYEQYF
DNA: TGTGCCAGCAGTTTAGTGCCAGGGGGCTACGAGCAGTACTTC

size: .
J: TRBJ2-3
V: TRBV4-3
D: .
CDR3: CASSQDLPDGLLEDTQYF
DNA: TGCGCCAGCAGCCAAGATTTACCGGACGGATTACTTGAGGATACGCAGTATTTT

size: many
J: TRBJ2-1
V: TRBV13
D: TRBD2
CDR3: CASGGGAGGNEQFF
DNA: TGTGCCAGCGGTGGCGGGGCGGGAGGAAATGAGCAGTTCTTC

size: many
J: TRBJ2-1
V: TRBV24-1
D: TRBD2
CDR3: CATSGSSGRLNEQFF
DNA: TGTGCCACCAGTGGGTCTAGCGGGAGATTGAATGAGCAGTTCTTC

size: many
J: TRBJ2-3
V: TRBV20-1
D: .
CDR3: CSARFSGMTDTQYF
DNA: TGCAGTGCTAGGTTCTCCGGGATGACAGATACGCAGTATTTT

size: many
J: TRBJ2-1
V: TRBV5-1
D: TRBD2
CDR3: CASSLVAGHPYNEQFF
DNA: TGCGCCAGCAGCTTGGTAGCGGGACACCCTTACAATGAGCAGTTCTTC

size: many
J: TRBJ1-6
V: TRBV19
D: TRBD1
CDR3: CASRTTGGRNSPLHF
DNA: TGTGCCAGTAGGACGACAGGGGGTAGGAATTCACCCCTCCACTTT

size: many
J: TRBJ2-5
V: TRBV4-3
D: TRBD2
CDR3: CASSQDLGSGGAETQYF
DNA: TGCGCCAGCAGCCAAGATCTTGGTAGCGGGGGGGCAGAGACCCAGTACTTC

size: many
J: TRBJ2-7
V: TRBV7-9
D: .
CDR3: CASSLVGGTYEQYF
DNA: TGTGCCAGCAGCTTAGTCGGCGGAACCTACGAGCAGTACTTC

size: many
J: TRBJ2-1
V: TRBV5-1
D: .
CDR3: CASSFGTGPSSYNEQFF
DNA: TGCGCCAGCAGCTTCGGGACGGGCCCGAGCTCCTACAATGAGCAGTTCTTC

size: many
J: TRBJ1-2
V: TRBV12-3/TRBV12-4
D: .
CDR3: CASTLGDYGYTF
DNA: TGTGCCAGCACCTTGGGGGACTATGGCTACACCTTC

size: few
J: TRBJ1-2
V: TRBV4-2
D: TRBD1
CDR3: CASSHGQGNYGYTF
DNA: TGTGCCAGCAGCCACGGACAGGGGAACTATGGCTACACCTTC

size: .
J: TRBJ2-7
V: TRBV10-3
D: .
CDR3: CAISGGTWEQYF
DNA: TGTGCCATCAGTGGGGGTACGTGGGAGCAGTACTTC

size: .
J: TRBJ2-1
V: TRBV12-3/TRBV12-4
D: .
CDR3: CASSFDRYNEQFF
DNA: TGTGCCAGCAGTTTCGATAGATACAATGAGCAGTTCTTC

size: many
J: TRBJ2-1
V: TRBV29-1
D: TRBD1
CDR3: CSSRGQVSVNEQFF
DNA: TGCAGCTCCCGGGGACAGGTCAGTGTGAATGAGCAGTTCTTC

size: many
J: TRBJ2-7
V: TRBV15
D: TRBD1
CDR3: CATSRDVTGGENEQYF
DNA: TGTGCCACCAGCAGAGATGTTACAGGGGGCGAAAACGAGCAGTACTTC

size: many
J: TRBJ1-1
V: TRBV6-5
D: TRBD1
CDR3: CASQREGAGTEAFF
DNA: TGTGCCTCCCAACGGGAGGGGGCGGGAACTGAAGCTTTCTTT

size: many
J: TRBJ2-5
V: TRBV6-2/TRBV6-3
D: .
CDR3: CASSSLSRAYQETQYF
DNA: TGTGCCAGCAGCTCCCTCAGCAGGGCATACCAAGAGACCCAGTACTTC

size: .
J: TRBJ1-6
V: TRBV15
D: TRBD1
CDR3: CATSLTGERSPLHF
DNA: TGTGCCACCAGCTTAACAGGGGAGCGGTCACCCCTCCACTTT

size: many
J: TRBJ2-7
V: TRBV20-1
D: TRBD1
CDR3: CSALTGGVGEQYF
DNA: TGCAGTGCTTTGACAGGGGGAGTTGGCGAGCAGTACTTC

size: .
J: TRBJ2-3
V: TRBV7-8
D: TRBD2
CDR3: CASIETSGRPDTQYF
DNA: TGTGCCAGCATCGAGACTAGCGGGAGACCAGATACGCAGTATTTT

size: medium-sized
J: TRBJ2-1
V: TRBV12-3/TRBV12-4
D: TRBD1
CDR3: CASSSPGQGLNEQFF
DNA: TGTGCCAGCAGTTCGCCGGGACAGGGGCTCAATGAGCAGTTCTTC

size: medium-sized
J: TRBJ2-3
V: TRBV4-1
D: TRBD2
CDR3: CASSHVGGRNTQYF
DNA: TGCGCCAGCAGCCACGTCGGCGGGAGGAATACGCAGTATTTT

size: .
J: TRBJ1-6
V: TRBV3-1
D: .
CDR3: CASSQGLRRASPLHF
DNA: TGTGCCAGCAGCCAAGGTCTCCGGCGCGCTTCACCCCTCCACTTT

size: .
J: TRBJ2-7
V: TRBV7-7
D: .
CDR3: CASSSNPGPAYEQYF
DNA: TGTGCCAGCAGCTCGAACCCAGGGCCCGCCTACGAGCAGTACTTC

size: many
J: TRBJ2-1
V: TRBV5-6
D: TRBD1
CDR3: CASSPSNILGTGGGKFF
DNA: TGTGCCAGCAGCCCTTCCAATATCCTGGGGACAGGGGGCGGGAAGTTCTTC

size: many
J: TRBJ2-1
V: TRBV29-1
D: TRBD1
CDR3: CSVAYGTGGLLKEQFF
DNA: TGCAGCGTTGCCTACGGGACAGGGGGCTTACTGAAGGAGCAGTTCTTC

size: many
J: TRBJ2-5
V: TRBV5-4
D: .
CDR3: CASSLVTRAETQYF
DNA: TGTGCCAGCAGCTTGGTGACTAGAGCCGAGACCCAGTACTTC

size: many
J: TRBJ1-6
V: TRBV10-3
D: TRBD1
CDR3: CAIRGQGPYSSPLHF
DNA: TGTGCCATCAGGGGACAGGGGCCGTACAGTTCACCCCTCCACTTT

size: many
J: TRBJ1-1
V: TRBV20-1
D: .
CDR3: CSASGRALEAFF
DNA: TGCAGTGCTAGCGGTAGGGCGCTTGAAGCTTTCTTT

size: .
J: TRBJ1-5
V: TRBV7-8
D: .
CDR3: CASSLAGPHQPQHF
DNA: TGTGCCAGCAGCTTAGCGGGGCCCCATCAGCCCCAGCATTTT

size: many
J: TRBJ1-6
V: TRBV4-2
D: .
CDR3: CASSQDAGGSNSPLHF
DNA: TGTGCCAGCAGCCAAGATGCCGGGGGATCTAATTCACCCCTCCACTTT

size: medium-sized
J: TRBJ1-2
V: TRBV11-2
D: .
CDR3: CASSQGPACTF
DNA: TGTGCCAGCAGCCAGGGGCCAGCCTGCACCTTC

size: many
J: TRBJ2-1
V: TRBV19
D: TRBD1
CDR3: CASSTSGGRDEQFF
DNA: TGTGCCAGTAGCACCTCAGGGGGTAGGGATGAGCAGTTCTTC

size: many
J: TRBJ2-1
V: TRBV3-1
D: .
CDR3: CASSQGRVPRNEQFF
DNA: TGTGCCAGCAGCCAAGGACGGGTCCCCCGCAATGAGCAGTTCTTC

size: many
J: TRBJ2-4
V: TRBV21-1
D: .
CDR3: CAREGQGKPKNIQYF
DNA: TGTGCCCGGGAGGGGCAGGGGAAGCCAAAAAACATTCAGTACTTC

size: many
J: TRBJ2-1
V: TRBV19
D: .
CDR3: CASSTTGSGEQFF
DNA: TGTGCCAGTAGTACAACAGGGTCGGGTGAGCAGTTCTTC

size: .
J: TRBJ2-3
V: TRBV19
D: .
CDR3: CASSMSRGAFTDTQYF
DNA: TGTGCCAGTAGTATGTCACGGGGGGCCTTCACAGATACGCAGTATTTT

size: many
J: TRBJ1-4
V: TRBV24-1
D: .
CDR3: CATQGRTNEKLFF
DNA: TGTGCCACGCAGGGGCGGACTAATGAAAAACTGTTTTTT

size: many
J: TRBJ2-3
V: TRBV7-2
D: TRBD2
CDR3: CASSLQAGGLSSTDTQYF
DNA: TGTGCCAGCAGCTTACAAGCGGGGGGCCTGTCTAGCACAGATACGCAGTATTTT

size: many
J: TRBJ2-2
V: TRBV7-8
D: TRBD1
CDR3: CASSFGTGVTGELFF
DNA: TGTGCCAGCAGCTTCGGGACAGGGGTCACCGGGGAGCTGTTTTTT

size: many
J: TRBJ1-2
V: TRBV19
D: .
CDR3: CASSIGEAGARNYGYTF
DNA: TGTGCCAGTAGTATAGGGGAGGCAGGGGCCCGAAACTATGGCTACACCTTC

size: many
J: TRBJ1-2
V: TRBV12-3/TRBV12-4
D: .
CDR3: CASGVSGANYGYTF
DNA: TGTGCCAGCGGGGTATCAGGGGCCAACTATGGCTACACCTTC

size: many
J: TRBJ2-1
V: TRBV12-3/TRBV12-4
D: TRBD2
CDR3: CASSPWTSVHNEQFF
DNA: TGTGCCAGCAGTCCTTGGACTAGCGTACACAATGAGCAGTTCTTC